This TCR beta chain emerged from a study of blood T cell repertoires in COVID-19. Under the authors' procedure: Estimated nucleated cell counts came from reference gene primer amplification. The method was immunoSEQ multiplex PCR; TCRdb's version includes in-frame clones alone and lacks a portion of them. D and trimming were read from the DNA, whereas the V and J calls and clone size are those reported in that table. The profile shows 70,000 to 80,000 clones, approximately 85% of them singletons. The CDR3 runs 11 residues. Germline assignment: CDR1 LNHDA and CDR2 SQIVND (reference sequence). V was shortened by 6 bases and J by 7 bases, with 9 bases between the two germline ends.

The sequenced material came from peripheral blood. This sequence originates from an elderly woman with active or convalescent COVID-19. This sequence joins TRBV19 and TRBJ1-2; D not certain. CDR3 in DNA: TGTGCCAGTAGACTTTATGGTGGCTACACCTTC. It codes for CASRLYGGYTF.